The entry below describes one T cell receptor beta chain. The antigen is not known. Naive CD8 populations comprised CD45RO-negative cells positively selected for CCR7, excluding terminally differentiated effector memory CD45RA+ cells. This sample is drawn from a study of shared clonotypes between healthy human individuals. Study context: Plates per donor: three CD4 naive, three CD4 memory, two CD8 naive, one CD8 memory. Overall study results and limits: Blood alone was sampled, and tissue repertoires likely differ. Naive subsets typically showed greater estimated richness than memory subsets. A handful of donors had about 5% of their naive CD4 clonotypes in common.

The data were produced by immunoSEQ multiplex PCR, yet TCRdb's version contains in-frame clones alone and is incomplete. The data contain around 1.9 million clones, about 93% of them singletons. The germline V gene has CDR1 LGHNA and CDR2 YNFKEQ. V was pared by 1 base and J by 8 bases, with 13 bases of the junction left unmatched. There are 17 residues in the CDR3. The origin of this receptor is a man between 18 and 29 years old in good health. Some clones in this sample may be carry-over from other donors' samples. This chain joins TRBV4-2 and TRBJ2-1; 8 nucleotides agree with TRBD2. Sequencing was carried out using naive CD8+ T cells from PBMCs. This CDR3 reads CASSQGPDPGLVHEQFF. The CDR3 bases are TGTGCCAGCAGCCAAGGTCCAGATCCGGGACTAGTGCATGAGCAGTTCTTC.